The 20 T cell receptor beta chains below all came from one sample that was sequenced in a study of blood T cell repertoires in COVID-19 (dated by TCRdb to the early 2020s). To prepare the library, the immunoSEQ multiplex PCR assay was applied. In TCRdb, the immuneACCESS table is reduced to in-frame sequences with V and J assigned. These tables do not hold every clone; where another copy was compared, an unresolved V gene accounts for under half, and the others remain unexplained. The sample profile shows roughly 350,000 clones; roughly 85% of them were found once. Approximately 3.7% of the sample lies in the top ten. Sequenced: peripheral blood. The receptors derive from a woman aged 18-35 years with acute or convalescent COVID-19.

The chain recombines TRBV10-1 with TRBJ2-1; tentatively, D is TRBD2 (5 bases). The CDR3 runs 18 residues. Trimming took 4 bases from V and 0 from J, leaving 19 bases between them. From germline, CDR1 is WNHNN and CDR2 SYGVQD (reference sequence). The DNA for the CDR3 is TGCGCCAGCAGTGTGTCCCCCCGGGAACTGAGCTCCTACAATGAGCAGTTCTTC. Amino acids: CASSVSPRELSSYNEQFF.

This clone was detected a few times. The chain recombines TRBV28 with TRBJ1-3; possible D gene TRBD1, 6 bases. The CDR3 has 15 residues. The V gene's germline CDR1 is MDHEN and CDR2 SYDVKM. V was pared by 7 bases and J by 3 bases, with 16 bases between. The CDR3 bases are TGTGCCAGCACCTCAAGGGGGGACTATGGAAACACCATATATTTT. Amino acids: CASTSRGDYGNTIYF.

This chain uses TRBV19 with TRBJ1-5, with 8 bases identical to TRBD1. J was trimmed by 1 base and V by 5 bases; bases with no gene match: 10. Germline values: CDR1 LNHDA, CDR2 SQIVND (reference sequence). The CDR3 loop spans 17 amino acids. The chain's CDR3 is CASSVPGGVPSNQPQHF. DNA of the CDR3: TGTGCCAGTAGTGTCCCAGGGGGCGTCCCGAGCAATCAGCCCCAGCATTTT.

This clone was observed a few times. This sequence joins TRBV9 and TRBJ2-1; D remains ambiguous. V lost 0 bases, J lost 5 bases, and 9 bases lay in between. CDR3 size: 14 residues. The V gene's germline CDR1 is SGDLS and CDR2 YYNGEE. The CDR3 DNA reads TGTGCCAGCAGCGTAGAATGGCGGCACAATGAGCAGTTCTTC. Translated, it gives CASSVEWRHNEQFF.

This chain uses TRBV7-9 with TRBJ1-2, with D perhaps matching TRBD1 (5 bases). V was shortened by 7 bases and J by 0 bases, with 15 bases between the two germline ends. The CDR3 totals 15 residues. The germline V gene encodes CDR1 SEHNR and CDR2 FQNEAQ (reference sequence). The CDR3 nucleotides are TGTGCCAGCACCAACTTGACAGCATCTAACTATGGCTACACCTTC. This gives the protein CASTNLTASNYGYTF. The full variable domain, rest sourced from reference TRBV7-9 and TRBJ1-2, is DTGVSQNPRHKITKRGQNVTFRCDPISEHNRLYWYRQTLGQGPEFLTYFQNEAQLEKSRLLSDRFSAERPKGSFSTLEIQRTEQGDSAMYLCASTNLTASNYGYTFGSGTRLTVV.

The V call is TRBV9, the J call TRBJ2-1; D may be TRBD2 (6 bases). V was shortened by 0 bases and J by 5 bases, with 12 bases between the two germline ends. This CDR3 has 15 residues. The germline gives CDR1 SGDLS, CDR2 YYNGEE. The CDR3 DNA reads TGTGCCAGCAGCGTAGATGGTAGCGGAAACAATGAGCAGTTCTTC. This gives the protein CASSVDGSGNNEQFF.

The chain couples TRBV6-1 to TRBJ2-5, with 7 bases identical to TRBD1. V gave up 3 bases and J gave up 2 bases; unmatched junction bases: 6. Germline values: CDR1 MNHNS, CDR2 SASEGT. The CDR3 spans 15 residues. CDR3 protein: CASSEGDRDQETQYF. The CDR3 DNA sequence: TGTGCCAGCAGTGAGGGAGACAGGGATCAAGAGACCCAGTACTTC.

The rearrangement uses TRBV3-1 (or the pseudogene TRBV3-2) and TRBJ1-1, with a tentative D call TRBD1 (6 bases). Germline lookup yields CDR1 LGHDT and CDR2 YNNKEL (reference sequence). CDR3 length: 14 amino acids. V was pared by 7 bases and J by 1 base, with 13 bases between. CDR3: CASTGWDKNTEAFF. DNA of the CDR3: TGTGCCAGCACCGGGTGGGACAAGAACACTGAAGCTTTCTTT.

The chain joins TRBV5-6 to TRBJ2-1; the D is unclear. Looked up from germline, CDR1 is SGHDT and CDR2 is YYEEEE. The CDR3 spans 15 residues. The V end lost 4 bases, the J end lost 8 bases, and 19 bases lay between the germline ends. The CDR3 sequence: CASSLEPTGFDEQFF. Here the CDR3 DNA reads TGTGCCAGCAGCCTAGAACCGACTGGGTTCGATGAGCAGTTCTTC.

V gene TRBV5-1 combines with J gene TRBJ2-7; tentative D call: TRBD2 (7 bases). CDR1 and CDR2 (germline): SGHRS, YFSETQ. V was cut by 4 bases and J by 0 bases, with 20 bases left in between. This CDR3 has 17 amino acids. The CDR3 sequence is CASSAALTGGSSYEQYF. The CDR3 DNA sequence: TGCGCCAGCAGCGCAGCTCTGACGGGGGGCTCCTCCTACGAGCAGTACTTC. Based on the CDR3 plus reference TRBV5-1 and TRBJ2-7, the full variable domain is KAGVTQTPRYLIKTRGQQVTLSCSPISGHRSVSWYQQTPGQGLQFLFEYFSETQRNKGNFPGRFSGRQFSNSRSEMNVSTLELGDSALYLCASSAALTGGSSYEQYFGPGTRLTVT.

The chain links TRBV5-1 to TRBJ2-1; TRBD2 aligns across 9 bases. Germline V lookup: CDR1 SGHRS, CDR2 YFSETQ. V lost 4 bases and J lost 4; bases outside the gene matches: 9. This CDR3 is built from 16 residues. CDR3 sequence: CASSLVAGVSYNEQFF. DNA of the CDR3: TGCGCCAGCAGCCTCGTAGCGGGAGTGTCTTACAATGAGCAGTTCTTC.

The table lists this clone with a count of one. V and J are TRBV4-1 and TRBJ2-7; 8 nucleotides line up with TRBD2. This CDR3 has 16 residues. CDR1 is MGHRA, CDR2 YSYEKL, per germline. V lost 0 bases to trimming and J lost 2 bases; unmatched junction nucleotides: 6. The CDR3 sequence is CASSQDTGGGTYEQYF. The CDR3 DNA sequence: TGCGCCAGCAGCCAAGATACCGGGGGGGGCACCTACGAGCAGTACTTC.

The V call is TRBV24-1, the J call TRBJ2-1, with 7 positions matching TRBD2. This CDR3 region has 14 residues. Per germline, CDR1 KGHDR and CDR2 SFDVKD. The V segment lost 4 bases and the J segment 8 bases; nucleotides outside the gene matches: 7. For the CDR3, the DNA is TGTGCCACCAGTGACCTGACTAGCCCCGATGAGCAGTTCTTC. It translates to CATSDLTSPDEQFF.

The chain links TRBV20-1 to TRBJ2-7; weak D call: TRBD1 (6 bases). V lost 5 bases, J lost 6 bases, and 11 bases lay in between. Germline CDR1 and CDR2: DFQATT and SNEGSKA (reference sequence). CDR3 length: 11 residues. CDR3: CSAFRGSEQYF. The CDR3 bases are TGCAGTGCTTTCAGGGGAAGCGAGCAGTACTTC.

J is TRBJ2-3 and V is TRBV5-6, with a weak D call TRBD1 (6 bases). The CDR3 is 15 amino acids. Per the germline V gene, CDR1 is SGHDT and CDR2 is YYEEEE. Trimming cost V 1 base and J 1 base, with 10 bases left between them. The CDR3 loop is CASSLPGAGTDTQYF. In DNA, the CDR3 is TGTGCCAGCAGCTTGCCAGGGGCGGGCACAGATACGCAGTATTTT.

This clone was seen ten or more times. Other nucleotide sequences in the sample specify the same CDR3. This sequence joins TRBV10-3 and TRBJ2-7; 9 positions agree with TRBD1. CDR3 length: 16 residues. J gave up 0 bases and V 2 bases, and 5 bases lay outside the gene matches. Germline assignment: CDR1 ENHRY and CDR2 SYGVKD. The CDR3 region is CAISEPGQGSSYEQYF. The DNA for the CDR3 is TGTGCCATCAGTGAGCCCGGACAGGGGAGCTCCTACGAGCAGTACTTC.

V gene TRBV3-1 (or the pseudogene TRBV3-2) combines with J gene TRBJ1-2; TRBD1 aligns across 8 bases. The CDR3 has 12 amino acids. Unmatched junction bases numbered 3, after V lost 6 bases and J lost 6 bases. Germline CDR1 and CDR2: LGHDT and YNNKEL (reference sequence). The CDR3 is CASRQGENGYTF. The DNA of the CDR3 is TGTGCCAGCAGACAGGGGGAAAATGGCTACACCTTC.

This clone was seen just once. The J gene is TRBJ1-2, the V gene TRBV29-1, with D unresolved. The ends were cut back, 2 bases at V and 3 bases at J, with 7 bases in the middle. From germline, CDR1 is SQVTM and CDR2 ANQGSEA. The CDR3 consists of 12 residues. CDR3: CSVENRDYGYTF. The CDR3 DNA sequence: TGCAGCGTTGAAAACCGAGACTATGGCTACACCTTC.

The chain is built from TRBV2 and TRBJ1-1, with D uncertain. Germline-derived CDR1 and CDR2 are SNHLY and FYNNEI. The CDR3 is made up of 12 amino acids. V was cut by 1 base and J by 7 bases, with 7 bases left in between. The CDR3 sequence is CASSEDGVEAFF. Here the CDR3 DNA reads TGTGCCAGCAGTGAAGACGGGGTTGAAGCTTTCTTT.

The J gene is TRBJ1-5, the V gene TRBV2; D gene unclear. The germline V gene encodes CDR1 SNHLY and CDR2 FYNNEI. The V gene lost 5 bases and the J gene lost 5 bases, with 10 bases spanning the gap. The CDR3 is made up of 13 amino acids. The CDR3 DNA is TGTGCCAGCAGTCGGGTACCGTATCAGCCCCAGCATTTT. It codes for CASSRVPYQPQHF.